A single sample gave rise to the 21 T cell receptor beta chains below, sequenced in a study of blood T cells in healthy people across ages. The use of a sample-barcoded 5' primer and a J-beta primer mix characterized a second PCR of about 6 to 11 cycles. TCRdb reanalysed the 5' RACE reads using MiXCR and keeps one entry per CDR3 protein. The sample comprises over 700,000 distinct CDR3 sequences, 25% of which are singletons, and just under 9.5% rests with the top ten. Separately, the same data were catalogued under a study of T cells of mothers and their children.

The material sequenced was blood. Source of these receptors: a boy aged 10-17 years in good health.

The rearrangement uses TRBV7-3 and TRBJ2-1, with 12 bases fitting TRBD2. Germline V lookup: CDR1 SGHTA, CDR2 FQGTGA. Unmatched junction bases numbered 7, after V lost 5 bases and J lost 8 bases. CDR3 length: 15 amino acids. The CDR3 is CASSLTSGSSDEQFF. CDR3 nucleotide sequence: TGTGCCAGCAGCCTGACTAGCGGGAGTTCTGATGAGCAGTTCTTC.

This chain joins TRBV7-2 and TRBJ2-3, with TRBD2 as a possible D gene (6 bases). This CDR3 is built from 15 residues. Trimming shortened V by 1 base and J by 5 bases, and 13 bases separated the two germline ends. Germline assignment: CDR1 SGHTA and CDR2 FQGNSA. The CDR3 loop reads CASSLEGDWGDTQYF. The CDR3 DNA reads as TGTGCCAGCAGCTTAGAAGGGGACTGGGGAGATACGCAGTATTTT.

This clonotype was seen more than once but under ten times. This chain uses TRBV7-9 with TRBJ2-7; no definite D call. The germline V gene has CDR1 SEHNR and CDR2 FQNEAQ (reference sequence). The CDR3 loop spans 13 amino acids. V was clipped by 1 base and J by 5 bases, with 9 bases between them. The CDR3 region has the DNA TGTGCCAGCAGCTTAGTATCCCTTGACGAGCAGTACTTC. The encoded protein is CASSLVSLDEQYF. Variable domain in full (rest from reference TRBV7-9 and TRBJ2-7): DTGVSQNPRHKITKRGQNVTFRCDPISEHNRLYWYRQTLGQGPEFLTYFQNEAQLEKSRLLSDRFSAERPKGSFSTLEIQRTEQGDSAMYLCASSLVSLDEQYFGPGTRLTVT.

This chain uses TRBV9 with TRBJ2-3; D ambiguous. The CDR3 has 17 amino acids. The V end was cut by 0 bases, the J end by 0 bases, with 14 bases between. Looked up from germline, CDR1 is SGDLS and CDR2 is YYNGEE. CDR3 nucleotides: TGTGCCAGCAGCGTAGCTGAAGACGGGCCCAGCACAGATACGCAGTATTTT. Encoded protein: CASSVAEDGPSTDTQYF.

This clonotype was detected only a few times. The chain combines TRBV9 with TRBJ2-3; 9 nucleotides match TRBD2. J was trimmed by 1 base and V by 8 bases; bases with no gene match: 11. Per germline, CDR1 SGDLS and CDR2 YYNGEE. CDR3 length equals 16 residues. CDR3 coding DNA: TGTGCCAGTGCGACTACCGGGACTAGCCGCACAGATACGCAGTATTTT. Translating gives CASATTGTSRTDTQYF.

This clonotype was detected only a few times. The chain recombines TRBV6-6 with TRBJ1-3, with D tentatively TRBD1 (5 bases). Germline V gene sequence: CDR1 MNHNY, CDR2 SVGAGI (reference sequence). CDR3 length equals 15 residues. Between the trimmed V and J ends, which lost 2 bases and 9 bases, there was a span of 17 bases. The CDR3 protein is CASSYRGADGGTIYF. The CDR3 DNA is TGTGCCAGCAGTTACCGGGGCGCTGACGGAGGCACCATATATTTT.

This clonotype was counted only a few times. As DNA, the CDR3 is TGTGCCAGCAGCCAAGATTTCGGGTCCTACGAGCAGTACTTC. It translates to CASSQDFGSYEQYF. The chain is built from TRBV4-2 and TRBJ2-7; D uncertain. The germline gives CDR1 LGHNA, CDR2 YNFKEQ. CDR3 length: 14 amino acids. The V end was cut by 0 bases, the J end by 1 base, with 7 bases between.

This chain joins TRBV7-6 and TRBJ2-3; weak D call: TRBD2 (5 bases). The CDR3 has 14 amino acids. The germline gives CDR1 SGHVS, CDR2 FNYEAQ. V was clipped by 1 base and J by 4 bases, with 9 bases between them. CDR3 residues: CASSLDEGADTQYF. Written as DNA, the CDR3 is TGTGCCAGCAGCTTAGATGAGGGAGCAGATACGCAGTATTTT.

The rearrangement uses TRBV20-1 and TRBJ2-5; TRBD1 aligns across 8 bases. The closer fit of TRBJ2-7 to the DNA end suggests the J call may be wrong. The CDR3 has 15 amino acids. Germline CDR1 is DFQATT and CDR2 is SNEGSKA (reference sequence). Here the CDR3 DNA reads TGCAGTGCTAGAGATGGCCTCAGGGGGCGCTACGAGCAGTACTTC. It codes for CSARDGLRGRYEQYF.

This clonotype has more than one count but fewer than ten. The rearrangement links TRBV27 to TRBJ2-3, with 14 bases identical to TRBD2. Germline-derived CDR1 and CDR2 are MNHEY and SMNVEV (reference sequence). J was trimmed by 9 bases and V by 3 bases; bases with no gene match: 8. This CDR3 is built from 16 residues. The CDR3, as DNA: TGTGCCAGCAGTTTGAGACTAGCGGGAGGGCTGGGGACGCAGTATTTT. Protein sequence: CASSLRLAGGLGTQYF.

This sequence joins TRBV20-1 and TRBJ2-3, with D unresolved. Germline V gene sequence: CDR1 DFQATT, CDR2 SNEGSKA (reference sequence). The V end was cut by 6 bases, the J end by 4 bases, with 8 bases between. This CDR3 contains 11 residues. CDR3 protein: CSAGVADTQYF. As DNA, the CDR3 is TGCAGTGCGGGCGTGGCAGATACGCAGTATTTT.

This clonotype was picked up a small number of times. V gene TRBV5-1 combines with J gene TRBJ2-1; possible D gene TRBD2, 5 bases. The germline V gene encodes CDR1 SGHRS and CDR2 YFSETQ. The CDR3 consists of 13 residues. V gave up 3 bases and J gave up 7 bases, with 11 bases separating them. The DNA for the CDR3 is TGCGCCAGCAGCTATGGACTCCCAAATGAGCAGTTCTTC. This codes for CASSYGLPNEQFF.

This clonotype was seen many times. This chain connects TRBV12-3 or TRBV12-4 to TRBJ2-7; the D gene is possibly TRBD2 (5 bases). This CDR3 spans 14 amino acids. The ends were cut back, 1 base at V and 2 bases at J, with 9 bases in the middle. The CDR3 reads CASSLERGPYEQYF. As DNA, the CDR3 is TGTGCCAGCAGTTTAGAACGGGGTCCCTACGAGCAGTACTTC.

This clonotype appeared a few times. The rearrangement uses TRBV27 and TRBJ2-7; TRBD2 aligns across 8 bases. The CDR3 sequence is 13 residues long. From germline, CDR1 is MNHEY and CDR2 SMNVEV (reference sequence). J gave up 5 bases and V 6 bases, and 6 bases lay outside the gene matches. The CDR3, as DNA: TGTGCCAGCAGGCTCGGGGGGGGTAACGAGCAGTACTTC. Amino acid sequence: CASRLGGGNEQYF.

This clonotype was seen more than once but under ten times. This sequence joins TRBV12-5 and TRBJ2-2; no clear D. CDR1 and CDR2 from the germline V gene are LGHNT and FRNRAP. The CDR3 totals 11 residues. The V and J ends lost 4 bases and 6 bases respectively, with 3 bases between them. The CDR3 protein is CASGWAGELFF. Written as DNA, the CDR3 is TGTGCTAGTGGTTGGGCCGGGGAGCTGTTTTTT.

The chain carries TRBV7-6 and TRBJ2-5; perhaps TRBD2 as D (6 bases). Trimming pared 0 bases from V and 0 bases from J, leaving 11 bases between. This CDR3 is 16 amino acids long. Germline V gene data show CDR1 as SGHVS and CDR2 as FNYEAQ. The DNA of the CDR3 is TGTGCCAGCAGCTTAGCTGAGCGGGTGAACCAAGAGACCCAGTACTTC. Translated: CASSLAERVNQETQYF.

In its sample, this clonotype was seen a few times. The CDR3 region is CASSQALAGGTYEQYF. The CDR3 DNA sequence: TGCGCCAGCAGCCAAGCGCTAGCGGGAGGGACCTACGAGCAGTACTTC. The V call is TRBV4-1, the J call TRBJ2-7; 12 bases fit TRBD2. Germline assignment: CDR1 MGHRA and CDR2 YSYEKL. The CDR3 runs 16 residues. Germline trimming cut 1 base from V and 2 bases from J; bases unmatched to any gene: 3.

This clonotype was detected only a few times. J is TRBJ1-1 and V is TRBV6-1; 9 nucleotides align to TRBD1. With V trimmed by 4 bases and J by 1 base, 4 bases remained unmatched. This CDR3 has 15 amino acids. The germline CDR1 and CDR2 sequences are MNHNS and SASEGT. The CDR3 region has the DNA TGTGCCAGCAGTGGGGGGACAGGGAGGAACACTGAAGCTTTCTTT. This gives the protein CASSGGTGRNTEAFF.

This clonotype was counted only a few times. This chain connects TRBV20-1 to TRBJ2-4; TRBD2 aligns across 8 bases. Per the germline V gene, CDR1 is DFQATT and CDR2 is SNEGSKA (reference sequence). The CDR3 has 15 amino acids. V lost 0 bases, J lost 6 bases, and 7 bases stayed unmatched. CDR3 amino acids: CSARDLGLAGNIQYF. The CDR3 coding sequence is TGCAGTGCTAGAGACCTGGGGCTAGCGGGAAACATTCAGTACTTC.

V and J are TRBV20-1 and TRBJ2-5, with D hard to call. This CDR3 has 13 residues. Germline assignment: CDR1 DFQATT and CDR2 SNEGSKA (reference sequence). With 3 bases removed from V and 5 bases from J, the gap between germline ends came to 13 bases. The CDR3 region is CSARETLRETQYF. The CDR3 DNA reads TGCAGTGCTAGGGAGACTCTTAGGGAGACCCAGTACTTC.

V usage is TRBV28 and J usage is TRBJ2-5; 7 bases map to TRBD1. From germline, CDR1 is MDHEN and CDR2 SYDVKM. Germline trimming cut 6 bases from V and 2 bases from J; bases unmatched to any gene: 18. The CDR3 runs 18 residues. CDR3 sequence (DNA): TGTGCCAGCAGAATAGGGCAGGGGGACATATCGTATCAAGAGACCCAGTACTTC. Translated, it gives CASRIGQGDISYQETQYF.